Here is one TCR beta chain with its context. Its antigen is as yet unknown. The sample is drawn from a study of OX40 agonist ivuxolimab in advanced cancers. Whole-study results and caveats: In the expanded peripheral T cells, antigen specificity was never determined.

Sequenced by immunoSEQ multiplex PCR; TCRdb stores in-frame clones only, minus some. The sample contains around 56,000 clones, more than 75% of which appear only once. V was clipped by 1 base and J by 5 bases, with 11 bases between them. Germline CDR1 and CDR2: LGHNA and YSLEER. This CDR3 contains 14 residues. The receptor's source is an adult with an advanced solid tumor such as melanoma, head and neck, liver or kidney cancer. Sequences were derived from CD4+ or CD8+ T cells sorted from blood, sampled in a trial of the OX40 agonist ivuxolimab. The genes are TRBV4-3 and TRBJ1-2; D may be TRBD1 (6 bases). The CDR3 DNA reads as TGCGCCAGCAGCCAAGCAGGGGCTTTGTATGGCTACACCTTC. It specifies CASSQAGALYGYTF.